The 5 T cell receptor beta chains listed next were all sequenced from one sample in a study of T cell responses to AZD1222 COVID-19 vaccine. Assay: immunoSEQ multiplex PCR; the TCRdb copy retains only in-frame clones and omits some. The profile shows about 150,000 clones, roughly nine tenths of them singletons. Here the sequenced sample was peripheral blood, taken on day 0 of AZD1222 vaccination. All receptors derive from an adult in good health.

The chain recombines TRBV4-2 with TRBJ1-2; TRBD1 agrees at 7 bases. The CDR3 covers 14 residues. V shed 1 base and J 7 bases; nucleotides not matched to a gene: 6. In germline, CDR1 is LGHNA, CDR2 YNFKEQ. The CDR3 coding sequence is TGTGCCAGCAGCCAAGTAGACAGGGAAAGTGGCTACACCTTC. This codes for CASSQVDRESGYTF.

The chain links TRBV2 to TRBJ2-3; 7 bases agree with TRBD2. The CDR3 consists of 13 residues. V lost 7 bases, J lost 4 bases, and 5 bases stayed unmatched. Germline lookup yields CDR1 SNHLY and CDR2 FYNNEI. The CDR3 region has the DNA TGTGCCAGCAAAGACGGGGGGTCAGATACGCAGTATTTT. It codes for CASKDGGSDTQYF.

The chain links TRBV5-1 to TRBJ2-7, with TRBD1 as a possible D gene (5 bases). The CDR3 covers 16 residues. V was cut by 5 bases and J by 5 bases, with 23 bases left in between. Germline CDR1 SGHRS, CDR2 YFSETQ. The CDR3 loop reads CASRVQKGRLVDEQYF. The CDR3 region has the DNA TGCGCCAGCAGGGTTCAAAAGGGGCGGCTTGTCGACGAGCAGTACTTC.

The chain is built from TRBV18 and TRBJ2-3, with TRBD1 matching over 8 bases. Trimming cost V 3 bases and J 1 base; bases outside gene matches: 6. CDR3 length: 16 amino acids. Germline-derived CDR1 and CDR2 are KGHSH and LQKENI. CDR3: CASSPLQDRGTDTQYF. CDR3 sequence (DNA): TGTGCCAGCTCACCTCTCCAGGACAGGGGCACAGATACGCAGTATTTT.

V gene TRBV4-1 combines with J gene TRBJ1-1, with 8 positions matching TRBD1. The CDR3 has 15 residues. The germline CDR1 and CDR2 sequences are MGHRA and YSYEKL. J lost 3 bases, V lost 4 bases, and 7 bases had no gene match. The CDR3 loop is CASSLFQGADTEAFF. CDR3 bases: TGCGCCAGCAGCCTCTTCCAGGGGGCTGACACTGAAGCTTTCTTT.